This record looks at one TCR beta chain sequence and its context. These data come from a study of T cells in Graves' hyperthyroidism and ophthalmopathy. The overall study: The blood sample was taken at first diagnosis, before treatment began.

Not enrolled were patients with uncontrolled infection, other autoimmune disease, pregnancy or lactation. Orbital computed tomography, thyroid ultrasound, serum thyroxine and TRAb, and clinical symptoms together informed the diagnoses. Using RNA transcripts as the source, TCR beta CDR3 regions were amplified. The TCR CDR3 first-round RT-PCR relied on the HTBI primer set. TCRdb re-called the multiplex PCR reads through MiXCR, storing one row per CDR3 protein. The profile shows almost 35,000 distinct CDR3 sequences, around 52% of them singletons. The V gene's germline CDR1 is DFQATT and CDR2 SNEGSKA (reference sequence). CDR3 length equals 14 residues. V lost 5 bases and J lost 1, with 14 bases in between.

The rearrangement uses TRBV20-1 and TRBJ1-1; weak D call: TRBD1 (5 bases). Sequenced material: blood. The receptor's source is a woman in her 40s with Graves' ophthalmopathy. The CDR3 sequence is CSAGGGGTNTEAFF. For the CDR3, the DNA is TGCAGTGCTGGGGGGGGTGGTACGAACACTGAAGCTTTCTTT.